Listed below are T cell receptor beta chains from one sample, sequenced in a study of read filtering for tumor transcriptome and immune sequencing. Via MiXCR, TCRdb re-called the reads, giving one row per CDR3 protein. The sample yields fewer than 25,000 distinct CDR3 sequences, about 20% seen once. The specimen was a population of CD138-negative cells sorted from bone marrow. The receptors here all came from a donor at least 40 years old with multiple myeloma. CDR3s include the opening cysteine and the closing phenylalanine or tryptophan. The D gene is left open where the match is weak. Rows may omit the clone size; those that give it use once, few, many or a size class.

d_call	clone_size	v_call	j_call	cdr3_aa	cdr3_nt
.	many	TRBV20-1	TRBJ2-3	CSALLTDTQYF	TGCAGTGCTCTCCTCACAGATACGCAGTATTTT
.	many	TRBV19	TRBJ2-1	CASSMAAVDRGNEQFF	TGTGCCAGTAGTATGGCGGCGGTGGATAGGGGGAATGAGCAGTTCTTC
TRBD1	many	TRBV20-1	TRBJ2-1	CSAPPGQGFINEQFF	TGCAGTGCCCCCCCGGGACAGGGGTTTATTAATGAGCAGTTCTTC
TRBD2	.	TRBV7-2	TRBJ2-1	CASSLELAGANEQFF	TGTGCCAGCAGCTTAGAACTAGCGGGAGCCAATGAGCAGTTCTTC
.	many	TRBV11-1	TRBJ2-1	CASSLATGESFEQFF	TGTGCCAGCAGCTTAGCCACCGGGGAGTCGTTTGAGCAGTTCTTC
.	medium-sized	TRBV28	TRBJ2-7	CASSLWDGNSYEQYF	TGTGCCAGCAGTTTATGGGACGGGAATTCCTACGAGCAGTACTTC
TRBD1	many	TRBV6-1	TRBJ1-5	CASRGTDNQPQHF	TGTGCCAGTAGAGGGACAGACAATCAGCCCCAGCATTTT
TRBD2	many	TRBV13	TRBJ2-5	CASSSGGLAQETQYF	TGTGCCAGCAGCTCCGGGGGACTAGCGCAAGAGACCCAGTACTTC
.	many	TRBV29-1	TRBJ2-1	CSALGAHAGSYNEQFF	TGCAGCGCCCTTGGGGCGCACGCGGGCTCCTACAATGAGCAGTTCTTC
.	many	TRBV2	TRBJ2-7	CASMRQHEQYF	TGTGCCAGCATGCGTCAGCACGAGCAGTACTTC
.	many	TRBV3-1	TRBJ2-3	CASPPEADSTDTQYF	TGTGCCAGTCCCCCGGAGGCGGATAGCACAGATACGCAGTATTTT
TRBD2	many	TRBV11-2	TRBJ2-7	CASSLFAGGPSEQYF	TGTGCCAGCAGCTTATTTGCGGGAGGGCCCTCCGAGCAGTACTTC
.	few	TRBV6-6	TRBJ2-1	CASSLQRVSYNEQFF	TGTGCCAGCAGCCTTCAGCGGGTCTCCTACAATGAGCAGTTCTTC
TRBD2	medium-sized	TRBV7-9	TRBJ2-1	CASSLWSTSGNEQFF	TGTGCCAGCAGCTTATGGAGTACTAGCGGCAATGAGCAGTTCTTC
TRBD2	.	TRBV20-1	TRBJ2-1	CSARDGGGGSNNEQFF	TGCAGTGCTAGAGATGGCGGGGGGGGCTCCAACAATGAGCAGTTCTTC
TRBD2	many	TRBV7-2	TRBJ2-7	CASSASGMGEQYF	TGTGCCAGCAGCGCCAGCGGGATGGGCGAGCAGTACTTC
TRBD2	many	TRBV20-1	TRBJ2-1	CSVFKGLAGYNEQFF	TGCAGTGTCTTTAAGGGACTAGCGGGGTACAATGAGCAGTTCTTC
TRBD2	many	TRBV14	TRBJ2-5	CASSQLTSGRITQYF	TGTGCCAGCAGCCAACTAACTAGCGGCCGAATAACCCAGTACTTC
TRBD2	.	TRBV19	TRBJ2-7	CASSIFSGRSEQYF	TGTGCCAGTAGTATATTCAGCGGGAGAAGCGAGCAGTACTTC
TRBD2	.	TRBV7-2	TRBJ2-2	CASSLASGTTNTGELFF	TGTGCCAGCAGCTTGGCTAGCGGGACTACGAACACCGGGGAGCTGTTTTTT
TRBD2	many	TRBV5-1	TRBJ2-1	CASSLKSSGRLRTSYNEQFF	TGCGCCAGCAGCTTGAAAAGTAGCGGGAGGCTGCGGACCTCCTACAATGAGCAGTTCTTC
.	many	TRBV20-1	TRBJ2-1	CSAREDGWGSYNEQFF	TGCAGTGCTAGAGAGGACGGGTGGGGCTCCTACAATGAGCAGTTCTTC
.	many	TRBV5-1	TRBJ1-1	CASSLDPDLSTEAFF	TGCGCCAGCAGCTTGGACCCGGACCTGAGCACTGAAGCTTTCTTT
.	once	TRBV19	TRBJ2-1	CASSPWGRESSDEQFF	TGTGCCAGTAGTCCCTGGGGACGCGAGAGCTCCGATGAGCAGTTCTTC